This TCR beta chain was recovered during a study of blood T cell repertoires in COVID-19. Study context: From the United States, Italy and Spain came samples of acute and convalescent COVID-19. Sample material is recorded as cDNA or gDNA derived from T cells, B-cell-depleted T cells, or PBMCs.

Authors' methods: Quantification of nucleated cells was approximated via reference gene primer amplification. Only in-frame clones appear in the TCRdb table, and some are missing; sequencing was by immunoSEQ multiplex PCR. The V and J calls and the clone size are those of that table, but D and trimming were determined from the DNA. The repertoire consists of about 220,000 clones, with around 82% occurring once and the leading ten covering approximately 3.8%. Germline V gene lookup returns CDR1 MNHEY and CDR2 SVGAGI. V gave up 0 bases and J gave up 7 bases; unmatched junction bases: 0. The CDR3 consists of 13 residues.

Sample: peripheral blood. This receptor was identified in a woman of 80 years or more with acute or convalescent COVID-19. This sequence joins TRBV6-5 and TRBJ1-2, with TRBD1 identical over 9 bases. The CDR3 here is CASSYSTGGGYTF. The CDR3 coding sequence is TGTGCCAGCAGTTACTCGACAGGGGGTGGCTACACCTTC.